The clone carrying this TCR beta chain was recorded at least ten times. This entry is derived from a study of Graves' ophthalmopathy and Graves' hyperthyroidism. Background on the study: Before any treatment was given, at initial diagnosis, peripheral blood was collected.

Trimming removed 4 bases at V and 4 bases at J, with 13 bases between. The CDR3 length is 13 residues. Germline values: CDR1 DFQATT, CDR2 SNEGSKA (reference sequence). RNA served as the template for amplifying TCR beta CDR3 regions. Second-round multiplex PCR came after first-round RT-PCR with HTBI primers. TCRdb redid the calling of the multiplex PCR reads with MiXCR, one entry per CDR3 protein. The sample has 650,000 to 800,000 distinct CDR3 sequences, over 40% seen once; the top ten hold over 2.5%. The chain uses TRBV20-1 and TRBJ1-1; D uncertain. This receptor was obtained from an adult man with Graves' ophthalmopathy. Sequencing was done on a sample of peripheral blood. CDR3 coding DNA: TGCAGTGCTAAAGAGACCCCGGGCACTGAAGCTTTCTTT. It specifies CSAKETPGTEAFF.